This T cell receptor (beta chain) is from a study of OX40 agonist ivuxolimab in advanced cancers. The method was immunoSEQ multiplex PCR; TCRdb's version includes in-frame clones alone and lacks a portion of them. There are under 25,000 clones in the sample; roughly 88% occur only once, and about 14% lies in the top ten. Germline V CDR1 and CDR2: SNHLY, FYNNEI. The CDR3 runs 13 residues. V was shortened by 10 bases and J by 1 base, with 13 bases between the two germline ends. Specimen: CD4+ or CD8+ T cells sorted from blood, collected in a trial of the OX40 agonist ivuxolimab. The genes are TRBV2 and TRBJ2-5; D is ambiguous. The origin of this receptor is an adult with an advanced solid tumor such as melanoma, head and neck, liver or kidney cancer. The CDR3 region is CAKDKAAQETQYF. DNA of the CDR3: TGTGCCAAAGATAAGGCGGCCCAAGAGACCCAGTACTTC. Supplemented by reference TRBV2 and TRBJ2-5, the full variable domain reads EPEVTQTPSHQVTQMGQEVILRCVPISNHLYFYWYRQILGQKVEFLVSFYNNEISEKSEIFDDQFSVERPDGSNFTLKIRSTKLEDSAMYFCAKDKAAQETQYFGPGTRLLVL.